This T cell receptor beta chain was sequenced during a study of cytomegalovirus exposure and HLA in healthy donors. General observations from the study: Prior analysis indicated that the majority of TCR beta V segments exhibited productivity approximately 90% or approximately 30% of the time. The HLA-A and HLA-B alleles of most subjects were reportedly predicted accurately from TCR beta sequences. There was a cluster of highly shared sequence variants that was likely a sequencing artifact.

The CDR3 is 17 amino acids. Deletions cut 2 bases from V and 0 bases from J, with 11 bases between. This clone turned up a few times. Antigen specificity is unknown. With 60 Vbeta and 13 Jbeta primers, the PCR was carried out. Repertoires were generated with immunoSEQ multiplex PCR, while TCRdb's copy carries only in-frame clones and drops some. The data contain more than 35,000 clones, about half of them singletons. The chain has TRBV23-1 and TRBJ2-6; D uncertain. TRBV23-1 belongs to the ORF category, with a function that is uncertain. Sequenced: PBMCs. This clonotype was obtained from a woman aged 40 to 50 in good health and CMV-seropositive. In DNA form, the CDR3 reads TGCGCCAGCAGTCAAGGCCCACGCCACTCTGGGGCCAACGTCCTGACTTTC. It codes for CASSQGPRHSGANVLTF.